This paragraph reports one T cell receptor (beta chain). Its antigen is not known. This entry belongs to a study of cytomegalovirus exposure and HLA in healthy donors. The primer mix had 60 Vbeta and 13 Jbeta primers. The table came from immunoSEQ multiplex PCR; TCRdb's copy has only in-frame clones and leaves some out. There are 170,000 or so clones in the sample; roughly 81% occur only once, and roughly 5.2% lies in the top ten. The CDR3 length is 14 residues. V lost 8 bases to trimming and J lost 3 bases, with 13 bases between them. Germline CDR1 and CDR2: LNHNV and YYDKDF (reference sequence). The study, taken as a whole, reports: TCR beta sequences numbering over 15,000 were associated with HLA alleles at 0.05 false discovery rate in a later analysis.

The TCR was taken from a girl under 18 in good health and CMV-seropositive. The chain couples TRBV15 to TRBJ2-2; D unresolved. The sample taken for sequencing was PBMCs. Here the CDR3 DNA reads TGTGCCACCGCCGCCTCCAGATACACCGGGGAGCTGTTTTTT. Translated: CATAASRYTGELFF.